One and the same sample provided the 30 T cell receptor beta chains below, sequenced in a study of T cell responses to AZD1222 COVID-19 vaccine. Some clones are missing from TCRdb's copy, which holds only in-frame ones; the method was immunoSEQ multiplex PCR. This table holds 150,000 or so clones, 90% to 95% found once. Material: peripheral blood, obtained on day 0 of AZD1222 vaccination. The receptors were sampled from an adult in good health.

The chain has TRBV29-1 and TRBJ1-1; D not certain. In germline, CDR1 is SQVTM, CDR2 ANQGSEA. The ends were cut back, 3 bases at V and 4 bases at J, with 9 bases in the middle. The CDR3 extends over 12 amino acids. As DNA, the CDR3 is TGCAGCGTTGATTGGGAGGGCACTGAAGCTTTCTTT. This codes for CSVDWEGTEAFF.

The chain links TRBV29-1 to TRBJ1-2; D is perhaps TRBD1 (5 bases). The CDR3 totals 14 residues. V gave up 7 bases and J gave up 6 bases, with 21 bases separating them. Germline V gives CDR1 SQVTM, CDR2 ANQGSEA. The CDR3 bases are TGCAGCGGCCGTTGGGGGTCCGAACTCCATGGCTACACCTTC. Residues: CSGRWGSELHGYTF.

The CDR3 loop reads CASSPPAGGYNEQFF. CDR3 DNA: TGTGCCAGCTCACCACCTGCGGGGGGGTACAATGAGCAGTTCTTC. The V and J genes are TRBV18 and TRBJ2-1; TRBD2 matches at 9 bases. Trimming removed 0 bases from V and 4 bases from J; junction bases left unmatched: 1. CDR3 size: 15 residues. Germline CDR1 KGHSH, CDR2 LQKENI.

The rearrangement joins TRBV5-1 to TRBJ2-3; weak D call: TRBD2 (6 bases). This CDR3 is 15 amino acids long. The V gene lost 5 bases and the J gene lost 4 bases, with 17 bases spanning the gap. The V gene's germline CDR1 is SGHRS and CDR2 YFSETQ. CDR3 bases: TGCGCCAGCAGGCGAGGGACTGGTGGTCCAGATACGCAGTATTTT. Amino acids: CASRRGTGGPDTQYF. The full variable domain, its missing parts supplied by reference TRBV5-1 and TRBJ2-3, is KAGVTQTPRYLIKTRGQQVTLSCSPISGHRSVSWYQQTPGQGLQFLFEYFSETQRNKGNFPGRFSGRQFSNSRSEMNVSTLELGDSALYLCASRRGTGGPDTQYFGPGTRLTVL.

The chain combines TRBV2 with TRBJ2-7; 12 positions agree with TRBD2. Germline loops: CDR1 SNHLY, CDR2 FYNNEI. CDR3 length: 15 residues. The V segment lost 6 bases and the J segment 7 bases; nucleotides outside the gene matches: 10. CDR3 sequence reads: CASRGTSGGPGEQYF. The CDR3 DNA reads TGTGCCAGCAGGGGTACTAGCGGGGGGCCGGGGGAGCAGTACTTC.

The chain carries TRBV7-2 and TRBJ2-7; D is unresolved. CDR1 SGHTA and CDR2 FQGNSA come from the germline V gene. The CDR3 is 17 residues long. The germline V and J ends were trimmed by 4 bases and 3 bases, with 22 bases remaining between them. Here the CDR3 reads CASSSSNLRAALYEQYF. CDR3 in DNA: TGTGCCAGCAGCTCTTCCAACCTCCGGGCCGCCCTCTACGAGCAGTACTTC.

The chain joins TRBV25-1 to TRBJ1-2; the D is unclear. The germline V gene encodes CDR1 MGHDK and CDR2 SYGVNS. The CDR3 runs 13 residues. V lost 6 bases and J lost 4, with 12 bases in between. The CDR3 loop reads CASSPLNVYGYTF. Written as DNA, the CDR3 is TGTGCCAGCAGCCCACTCAACGTCTATGGCTACACCTTC.

The chain couples TRBV13 to TRBJ1-2; TRBD1 agrees at 7 bases. Germline CDR1 PRHDT, CDR2 FYEKMQ (reference sequence). Trimming removed 5 bases from V and 4 bases from J; junction bases left unmatched: 4. This CDR3 spans 13 amino acids. The CDR3 sequence is CASSTGQSYGYTF. The CDR3 region has the DNA TGTGCCAGCAGCACGGGACAGAGCTATGGCTACACCTTC.

V usage is TRBV6-1 and J usage is TRBJ1-2; D not certain. The CDR3 consists of 13 residues. V was pared by 3 bases and J by 1 base, with 6 bases between. Germline values: CDR1 MNHNS, CDR2 SASEGT. CDR3 sequence: CASSETDNYGYTF. The CDR3 coding sequence is TGTGCCAGCAGTGAGACCGATAACTATGGCTACACCTTC.

This chain links TRBV9 with TRBJ1-4; D might be TRBD1 (6 bases). With 7 bases removed from V and 8 bases from J, the gap between germline ends came to 18 bases. This CDR3 is built from 14 residues. Germline values: CDR1 SGDLS, CDR2 YYNGEE. The CDR3 reads CASFAGAPGEKLFF. In nucleotides, the CDR3 is TGTGCCAGCTTCGCGGGGGCGCCTGGGGAAAAACTGTTTTTT.

The V call is TRBV6-6, the J call TRBJ2-3; D gene unclear. This CDR3 has 13 residues. Trimming removed 6 bases at V and 0 bases at J, with 7 bases between. Germline V gene lookup returns CDR1 MNHNY and CDR2 SVGAGI (reference sequence). CDR3 DNA: TGTGCCAGCAGAACACGGAGCACAGATACGCAGTATTTT. This translates into CASRTRSTDTQYF.

CDR3: CSAPGWGPDTEAFF. The CDR3 DNA is TGCAGCGCCCCGGGGTGGGGGCCGGACACTGAAGCTTTCTTT. The chain carries TRBV29-1 and TRBJ1-1; tentative D call: TRBD1 (6 bases). The V end was cut by 7 bases, the J end by 3 bases, with 18 bases between. Looked up from germline, CDR1 is SQVTM and CDR2 is ANQGSEA. This CDR3 has 14 residues.

The chain carries TRBV6-1 and TRBJ1-2; D is undetermined. Trimming stripped 2 bases from V and 0 bases from J, with 13 bases between. Germline V gives CDR1 MNHNS, CDR2 SASEGT. The CDR3 contains 16 residues. CDR3 in amino acids: CASSEHGRTANYGYTF. CDR3 nucleotide sequence: TGTGCCAGCAGTGAACACGGCAGGACCGCTAACTATGGCTACACCTTC.

The CDR3 region has the DNA TGTGCCAGCAGCCAAGTAGGAAACACCATATATTTT. This encodes CASSQVGNTIYF. The J gene is TRBJ1-3, the V gene TRBV7-2; D remains unclear. The V end lost 5 bases, the J end lost 4 bases, and 6 bases lay between the germline ends. The CDR3 length is 12 residues. Germline V lookup: CDR1 SGHTA, CDR2 FQGNSA.

The CDR3 DNA reads TGTGCCACCAGCGTATCCGGGACGAAGAGTGGAAACACCATATATTTT. As protein: CATSVSGTKSGNTIYF. The chain joins TRBV15 to TRBJ1-3; tentative D call: TRBD1 (5 bases). CDR3 length: 16 residues. Between the trimmed V and J ends, which lost 5 bases and 3 bases, there was a span of 17 bases. Per the germline V gene, CDR1 is LNHNV and CDR2 is YYDKDF (reference sequence).

This chain connects TRBV11-3 to TRBJ1-6; D possibly corresponds to TRBD1 (6 bases). The germline V gene has CDR1 SGHNT and CDR2 YENEEA. The V gene lost 6 bases and the J gene lost 2 bases, with 11 bases spanning the gap. The CDR3 covers 15 residues. The CDR3 spells CASSTGLTYNSPLHF. The CDR3 DNA reads as TGTGCCAGCAGTACAGGGTTAACCTATAATTCACCCCTCCACTTT.

V usage is TRBV13 and J usage is TRBJ1-3; no definite D call. CDR1 and CDR2 from the germline V gene are PRHDT and FYEKMQ (reference sequence). CDR3 length: 14 amino acids. V was pared by 0 bases and J by 3 bases, with 6 bases between. The CDR3 sequence is CASSLGTDGNTIYF. CDR3 coding DNA: TGTGCCAGCAGCTTAGGGACTGATGGAAACACCATATATTTT.

The rearrangement joins TRBV4-1 to TRBJ1-6; the D is unclear. The CDR3 extends over 17 amino acids. V lost 4 bases and J 0 bases, leaving 13 bases between the germline ends. CDR1 is MGHRA, CDR2 YSYEKL, per germline. The CDR3 here is CASSPQSPSSYNSPLHF. The CDR3 nucleotides read TGCGCCAGCAGCCCCCAAAGTCCGAGCTCCTATAATTCACCCCTCCACTTT.

The V and J genes are TRBV15 and TRBJ2-2; a weak D match, TRBD2 (6 bases). Trimming shortened V by 5 bases and J by 5 bases, and 9 bases separated the two germline ends. Per the germline V gene, CDR1 is LNHNV and CDR2 is YYDKDF (reference sequence). The CDR3 is 13 residues long. CDR3 in amino acids: CATSSGVTGELFF. Here the CDR3 DNA reads TGTGCCACCAGCTCGGGGGTTACCGGGGAGCTGTTTTTT.

This chain links TRBV12-3 or TRBV12-4 with TRBJ2-7, with TRBD1 matching 10 bases. Losses at the gene ends were 5 bases for V and 7 bases for J; bases not matched to a gene: 5. This CDR3 is built from 13 residues. The DNA for the CDR3 is TGTGCCAGCAGTAGGACAGGGGGGGGAGAGCAGTACTTC. Encoded protein: CASSRTGGGEQYF.

This rearrangement joins TRBV9 to TRBJ2-1, with no clear D. Per germline, CDR1 SGDLS and CDR2 YYNGEE. V lost 0 bases, J lost 1 base, and 11 bases lay in between. The CDR3 is 16 amino acids. The CDR3 protein is CASSVVGQLSYNEQFF. CDR3 sequence (DNA): TGTGCCAGCAGCGTAGTAGGGCAGCTGTCCTACAATGAGCAGTTCTTC.

The chain combines TRBV27 with TRBJ1-2; a possible D gene is TRBD1 (6 bases). V was trimmed by 0 bases and J by 3 bases, leaving 20 bases between them. Germline V gene sequence: CDR1 MNHEY, CDR2 SMNVEV (reference sequence). The CDR3 covers 18 residues. CDR3 loop: CASSLSYYVQGGDYGYTF. The CDR3 coding sequence is TGTGCCAGCAGTTTATCGTACTACGTACAGGGAGGTGACTATGGCTACACCTTC.

The chain is built from TRBV18 and TRBJ2-7, with D hard to call. V was cut by 6 bases and J by 3 bases, with 12 bases left in between. The CDR3 totals 13 residues. Germline-derived CDR1 and CDR2 are KGHSH and LQKENI. CDR3 bases: TGTGCCAGCTCCCAAAGCAGATACTACGAGCAGTACTTC. It specifies CASSQSRYYEQYF.

The sample holds one count of this clone. The chain has TRBV19 and TRBJ2-7; D may be TRBD2 (6 bases). This CDR3 has 13 residues. Germline V lookup: CDR1 LNHDA, CDR2 SQIVND (reference sequence). With 3 bases removed from V and 5 bases from J, the gap between germline ends came to 11 bases. The CDR3 is CASSMRRGNEQYF. DNA for the CDR3: TGTGCCAGTAGTATGAGGAGGGGCAACGAGCAGTACTTC.

A single count supports this clone. The chain links TRBV7-2 to TRBJ2-5; possibly TRBD1 for D (6 bases). Trimming took off 1 base at V and 3 bases at J, with 9 bases between the two ends. This CDR3 is 14 amino acids long. Germline V gives CDR1 SGHTA, CDR2 FQGNSA. The CDR3, as DNA: TGTGCCAGCAGCTTAGTATACAGGGAAGAGACCCAGTACTTC. This codes for CASSLVYREETQYF.

This CDR3 is CASSQAGGRTEAFF. CDR3 nucleotides: TGTGCCAGCAGCCAAGCAGGGGGCCGTACTGAAGCTTTCTTT. V usage is TRBV4-2 and J usage is TRBJ1-1; 8 bases agree with TRBD1. Germline V gene sequence: CDR1 LGHNA, CDR2 YNFKEQ. Trimming at V came to 1 base and at J to 5 bases, leaving 3 bases not matched to a gene. This CDR3 comprises 14 residues.

V gene TRBV16 combines with J gene TRBJ2-7; possibly TRBD1 for D (5 bases). The CDR3 extends over 14 amino acids. V was cut by 6 bases and J by 5 bases, with 17 bases left in between. Germline-derived CDR1 and CDR2 are KGHSY and FQNENV. DNA for the CDR3: TGTGCCAGCAGTCACAGGCAAAGGGGAAACGAGCAGTACTTC. The encoded protein is CASSHRQRGNEQYF.

V gene TRBV7-3 combines with J gene TRBJ1-6, with D hard to call. The germline V gene has CDR1 SGHTA and CDR2 FQGTGA. The CDR3 contains 13 residues. V lost 6 bases and J 7 bases, leaving 10 bases between the germline ends. The CDR3: CASSTNENSPLHF. Here the CDR3 DNA reads TGTGCCAGCAGTACTAATGAAAATTCACCCCTCCACTTT.

This clone was found once. This sequence joins TRBV4-3 and TRBJ2-7, with TRBD1 matching over 8 bases. V gave up 0 bases and J gave up 1 base; unmatched junction bases: 11. CDR3 length: 18 amino acids. CDR1 and CDR2 (germline): LGHNA, YSLEER. DNA of the CDR3: TGCGCCAGCAGCCAAGAGCTCGGAGGACAGGGCTTATCCTACGAGCAGTACTTC. Its translation: CASSQELGGQGLSYEQYF.

This clone was recorded only once. The J gene is TRBJ2-7, the V gene TRBV5-5; D unresolved. Germline lookup yields CDR1 SGHKS and CDR2 YYEKEE (reference sequence). The CDR3 extends over 13 amino acids. With 2 bases removed from V and 0 bases from J, the gap between germline ends came to 6 bases. The CDR3 loop reads CASSLWYSYEQYF. CDR3 in DNA: TGTGCCAGCAGCTTATGGTACTCCTACGAGCAGTACTTC. The full variable domain, with the rest looked up from reference TRBV5-5 and TRBJ2-7, is DAGVTQSPTHLIKTRGQQVTLRCSPISGHKSVSWYQQVLGQGPQFIFQYYEKEERGRGNFPDRFSARQFPNYSSELNVNALLLGDSALYLCASSLWYSYEQYFGPGTRLTVT.